Listed below are T cell receptor beta chains from one sample, sequenced in a study of CD4 and CD8 cells across lung adenocarcinoma regions. Each CDR3 protein is one row after TCRdb ran MiXCR on the PCR reads. The sample has fewer than 30,000 distinct CDR3 sequences, 50% seen once. The sequenced sample was CD8+ T cells from the center of a lung tumor. The receptors were gathered from a male donor with lung adenocarcinoma. The CD4 and CD8 labels of this study may be unreliable. Both conserved end residues are part of each CDR3. The order of the fields is J gene, D gene, V gene, clone size, CDR3 protein, CDR3 DNA. The D gene is left open where the match is weak. A row's size may be missing; if present it is once, few, many or a size class.

j_gene: TRBJ1-2; d_gene: .; v_gene: TRBV27; abundance: many; CDR3aa: CASRAGNSYGYTF; CDR3nt: TGTGCCAGCAGGGCCGGTAACAGCTATGGCTACACCTTC
j_gene: TRBJ2-5; d_gene: .; v_gene: TRBV12-3/TRBV12-4; abundance: many; CDR3aa: CASSLAGTETQYF; CDR3nt: TGTGCCAGCAGTTTAGCGGGGACGGAGACCCAGTACTTC
j_gene: TRBJ2-1; d_gene: TRBD2; v_gene: TRBV11-1; abundance: many; CDR3aa: CASSVGATSGDNEQFF; CDR3nt: TGTGCCAGCAGCGTCGGTGCGACTAGCGGTGACAATGAGCAGTTCTTC
j_gene: TRBJ2-2; d_gene: .; v_gene: TRBV20-1; abundance: .; CDR3aa: CSARVPRSGNTGELFF; CDR3nt: TGCAGTGCTAGAGTACCCCGTAGCGGGAACACCGGGGAGCTGTTTTTT
j_gene: TRBJ2-4; d_gene: .; v_gene: TRBV6-1; abundance: .; CDR3aa: CASWGLCAKDTQYF; CDR3nt: TGTGCCAGCTGGGGGCTGTGCGCCAAAGACACTCAGTATTTC
j_gene: TRBJ2-4; d_gene: .; v_gene: TRBV6-1; abundance: .; CDR3aa: CASSETGLRATDTQYF; CDR3nt: TGTGCCAGCAGTGAAACGGGGCTGAGGGCCACAGATACGCAGTACTTC
j_gene: TRBJ2-1; d_gene: .; v_gene: TRBV6-1; abundance: many; CDR3aa: CASSRREQFF; CDR3nt: TGTGCCAGCAGCCGCCGGGAGCAGTTCTTC
j_gene: TRBJ2-3; d_gene: .; v_gene: TRBV10-3; abundance: .; CDR3aa: CGGGLTDTQYF; CDR3nt: TGTGGGGGCGGTCTCACAGATACGCAGTATTTT
j_gene: TRBJ2-3; d_gene: .; v_gene: TRBV6-1; abundance: .; CDR3aa: CGGTGLRSKNTQYF; CDR3nt: TGTGGCGGCACGGGGCTGCGAAGCAAAAACACTCAGTATTTT
j_gene: TRBJ2-5; d_gene: .; v_gene: TRBV11-2; abundance: few; CDR3aa: CASSRPRTGETQYF; CDR3nt: TGTGCCAGCAGCCGGCCGCGGACCGGAGAGACCCAGTACTTC
j_gene: TRBJ2-1; d_gene: .; v_gene: TRBV4-1; abundance: many; CDR3aa: CASSLQGNYNEQFF; CDR3nt: TGCGCCAGCAGCCTACAAGGGAACTACAATGAGCAGTTCTTC
j_gene: TRBJ2-5; d_gene: .; v_gene: TRBV6-2/TRBV6-3; abundance: .; CDR3aa: CASSYGETQYF; CDR3nt: TGTGCCAGCAGTTACGGGGAGACCCAGTACTTC
j_gene: TRBJ2-3; d_gene: .; v_gene: TRBV4-1; abundance: .; CDR3aa: CARGQGGRDTDTQYF; CDR3nt: TGCGCCAGGGGCCAAGGAGGCCGCGACACAGATACCCAGTATTTT
j_gene: TRBJ2-3; d_gene: TRBD1; v_gene: TRBV10-3; abundance: .; CDR3aa: CACRERGLRATDTQYF; CDR3nt: TGTGCGTGCCGCGAAAGGGGGCTGAGAGCCACAGATACTCAGTATTTC
j_gene: TRBJ2-5; d_gene: TRBD2; v_gene: TRBV12-3/TRBV12-4; abundance: few; CDR3aa: CASKGLGGMVTQYF; CDR3nt: TGTGCCAGCAAGGGGTTGGGGGGGATGGTGACCCAGTACTTC
j_gene: TRBJ2-5; d_gene: TRBD1; v_gene: TRBV10-1; abundance: few; CDR3aa: CASSEYTGAETQYF; CDR3nt: TGCGCCAGCAGTGAGTACACAGGGGCCGAGACCCAGTACTTC
j_gene: TRBJ2-3; d_gene: TRBD2; v_gene: TRBV9; abundance: .; CDR3aa: CASSSTSGPVGTQYF; CDR3nt: TGTGCCAGCAGCTCGACTAGCGGGCCGGTTGGTACGCAGTATTTT
j_gene: TRBJ2-1; d_gene: .; v_gene: TRBV28; abundance: .; CDR3aa: CASSSTHWGGQETQFF; CDR3nt: TGTGCCAGCAGTTCAACCCATTGGGGCGGCCAAGAGACCCAGTTCTTC
j_gene: TRBJ2-5; d_gene: .; v_gene: TRBV15; abundance: many; CDR3aa: CATSSGTETQYF; CDR3nt: TGTGCCACCAGCAGCGGGACAGAGACCCAGTACTTC
j_gene: TRBJ2-1; d_gene: .; v_gene: TRBV6-1; abundance: .; CDR3aa: CASSDPTKQYF; CDR3nt: TGTGCCAGCAGTGATCCAACTAAGCAGTACTTT
j_gene: TRBJ2-3; d_gene: TRBD1; v_gene: TRBV29-1; abundance: few; CDR3aa: CSVEDRDRGTDTQYF; CDR3nt: TGCAGCGTTGAAGATCGGGACAGGGGAACAGATACGCAGTATTTT
j_gene: TRBJ2-1; d_gene: .; v_gene: TRBV6-1; abundance: few; CDR3aa: CASRRTTFPYNEQFF; CDR3nt: TGTGCCAGCAGACGGACAACCTTTCCTTACAATGAGCAGTTCTTC
j_gene: TRBJ1-5; d_gene: TRBD1; v_gene: TRBV27; abundance: many; CDR3aa: CATFGDRGYSNQPQHF; CDR3nt: TGTGCCACCTTCGGGGACAGGGGGTATAGCAATCAGCCCCAGCATTTT
j_gene: TRBJ2-5; d_gene: .; v_gene: TRBV27; abundance: many; CDR3aa: CASRAGRLQETQYF; CDR3nt: TGTGCCAGCAGAGCCGGACGTCTGCAAGAGACCCAGTACTTC
j_gene: TRBJ2-3; d_gene: .; v_gene: TRBV6-1; abundance: .; CDR3aa: CASRRGSGKDTQYF; CDR3nt: TGTGCCAGCAGGAGGGGGTCAGGCAAAGATACTCAGTACTTT
j_gene: TRBJ1-2; d_gene: .; v_gene: TRBV25-1; abundance: many; CDR3aa: CASSVAGSNYGYTF; CDR3nt: TGTGCCAGCAGTGTCGCAGGGTCCAACTATGGCTACACCTTC
j_gene: TRBJ2-7; d_gene: TRBD1; v_gene: TRBV18; abundance: .; CDR3aa: CASSPTGTGSPEQYF; CDR3nt: TGTGCCAGCTCACCAACCGGGACAGGAAGCCCCGAGCAGTACTTC
j_gene: TRBJ2-1; d_gene: TRBD2; v_gene: TRBV18; abundance: .; CDR3aa: CASSLGLAGVGEQFF; CDR3nt: TGTGCCAGCTCACTGGGACTAGCGGGAGTCGGTGAGCAGTTCTTC
j_gene: TRBJ1-1; d_gene: .; v_gene: TRBV27; abundance: .; CDR3aa: CATLPRAVQIQGTEAFF; CDR3nt: TGTGCCACCCTCCCTCGGGCGGTACAAATTCAAGGAACTGAAGCTTTCTTT